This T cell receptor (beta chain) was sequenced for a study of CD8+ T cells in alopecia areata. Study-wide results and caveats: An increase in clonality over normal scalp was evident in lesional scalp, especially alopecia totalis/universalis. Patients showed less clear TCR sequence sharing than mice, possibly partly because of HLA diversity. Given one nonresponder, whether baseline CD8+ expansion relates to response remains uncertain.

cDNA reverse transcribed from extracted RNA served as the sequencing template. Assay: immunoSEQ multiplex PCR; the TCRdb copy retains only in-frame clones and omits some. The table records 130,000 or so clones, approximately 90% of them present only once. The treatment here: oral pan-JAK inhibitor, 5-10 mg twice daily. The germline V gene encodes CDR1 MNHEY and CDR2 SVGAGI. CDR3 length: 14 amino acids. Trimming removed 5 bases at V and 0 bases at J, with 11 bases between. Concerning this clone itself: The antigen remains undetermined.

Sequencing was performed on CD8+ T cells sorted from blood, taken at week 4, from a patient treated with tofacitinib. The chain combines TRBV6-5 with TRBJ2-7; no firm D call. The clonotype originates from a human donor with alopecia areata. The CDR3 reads CASSHHRFSYEQYF. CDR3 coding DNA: TGTGCCAGCAGTCATCACAGATTCTCCTACGAGCAGTACTTC.